The clone carrying this T cell receptor (beta chain) showed up many times. As yet, its antigen is unknown. The entry originates in a study of breast tumors, draining lymph nodes, adjacent tissues. Study outcomes and limitations: Data only fit, rather than demonstrated, lymph node origin of most tumor T cells.

Samples came from axillary lymph nodes draining the breast cancer. TCRdb passed the multiplex PCR reads through MiXCR, listing each CDR3 protein once. The repertoire holds around 170,000 distinct CDR3 sequences, with about 33% as singletons. V shed 5 bases and J shed 5 bases, with 21 bases lying between them. The CDR3 runs to 16 residues. This sequence originates from a female donor with breast cancer. Some clones in this sample may be carry-over from other donors' samples. V and J are TRBV12-3 or TRBV12-4 and TRBJ2-5; D uncertain. Sequencing was done on a sample of axillary lymph node tissue. The CDR3 sequence is CASSPFNVIGWETQYF. The CDR3 DNA reads TGTGCCAGCAGTCCGTTCAACGTTATCGGATGGGAGACCCAGTACTTC.